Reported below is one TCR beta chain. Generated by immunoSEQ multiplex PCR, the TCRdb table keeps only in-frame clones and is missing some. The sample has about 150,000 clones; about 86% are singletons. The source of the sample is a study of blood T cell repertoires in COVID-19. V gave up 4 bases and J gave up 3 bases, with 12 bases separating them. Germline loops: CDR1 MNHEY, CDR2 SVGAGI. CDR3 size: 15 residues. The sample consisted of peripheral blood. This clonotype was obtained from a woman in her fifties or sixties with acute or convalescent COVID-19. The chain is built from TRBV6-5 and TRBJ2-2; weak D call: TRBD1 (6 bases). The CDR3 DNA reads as TGTGCCAGCAGTTTAAGCAGGGGCTACACCGGGGAGCTGTTTTTT. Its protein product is CASSLSRGYTGELFF.